These T cell receptor beta chains were read from a single sample in a study of T cell responses to AZD1222 COVID-19 vaccine. The table came from immunoSEQ multiplex PCR; TCRdb's copy has only in-frame clones and leaves some out. The sample records 40,000 to 60,000 clones, 80% to 90% being singletons. This material consisted of peripheral blood, taken 28 days after the second AZD1222 dose. These TCRs come from an adult who received the AZD1222 COVID-19 vaccine. Both conserved end residues are part of each CDR3. D genes are given only for firm matches. Some rows have no size entry. The others give once, few or many, or a class for an expanded clone.

TGTGCCATCAGTGAGTCGATCGTACGGACTGAAGCTTTCTTT,CAISESIVRTEAFF,TRBV10-3,.,TRBJ1-1,.
TGTGCCAGCAGGGAATATGCTAGCGGGAGGGCCGCAGATACGCAGTATTTT,CASREYASGRAADTQYF,TRBV6-1,TRBD2,TRBJ2-3,.
TGTGCCAGCAGCTTCGGGGGGTCCAACGAGCAGTACTTC,CASSFGGSNEQYF,TRBV5-8,TRBD2,TRBJ2-7,.
TGCAGCGTAGATGGGTCCAACGGGCAGTACTTC,CSVDGSNGQYF,TRBV29-1,.,TRBJ2-7,.
TGTGCCAGCAGTCCAGGACAGGCCTTCTATGGCTACACCTTC,CASSPGQAFYGYTF,TRBV28,TRBD1,TRBJ1-2,.
TGTGCCAGCAGCCAGGAGCAGAAAGGGCCCCAGCATTTT,CASSQEQKGPQHF,TRBV4-2,.,TRBJ1-5,.
TGTGCCAGCAGCGTAGTGAGGGGCTCCACAGATACGCAGTATTTT,CASSVVRGSTDTQYF,TRBV9,.,TRBJ2-3,.
TGTGCCAGCAGCAAGGACAGCATCTATGGCTACACCTTC,CASSKDSIYGYTF,TRBV7-2,.,TRBJ1-2,.
TGCGCCAGCAGCCACACCTCCCGGTCACCGGATACTGAAGCTTTCTTT,CASSHTSRSPDTEAFF,TRBV4-3,.,TRBJ1-1,.
TGCAGCGTTGATGGCGGGACGGCAGATACGCAGTATTTT,CSVDGGTADTQYF,TRBV29-1,.,TRBJ2-3,.
TGTGCCAGCTCACCTAGGCAGCAAGAGACCCAGTACTTC,CASSPRQQETQYF,TRBV18,.,TRBJ2-5,.
TGTGCCAGCAGTTATCACAGGGACACCTACGAGCAGTACTTC,CASSYHRDTYEQYF,TRBV6-2/TRBV6-3,.,TRBJ2-7,.
TGTGCCAGCAGCTTCGGACTAGCCACAGATACGCAGTATTTT,CASSFGLATDTQYF,TRBV5-8,TRBD2,TRBJ2-3,.
TGTGCCAGCACAAGTAACTATGGCTACACCTTC,CASTSNYGYTF,TRBV28,.,TRBJ1-2,.
TGTGCCAGCAGTTTTAAGCTTTTTTACCTCTACGAGCAGTACTTC,CASSFKLFYLYEQYF,TRBV27,.,TRBJ2-7,.
TGTGCCAGCAGCTGGAGACAGACCGGGGAGCTGTTTTTT,CASSWRQTGELFF,TRBV7-2,.,TRBJ2-2,.
TGCAGCGTCGACCTGGACAGGGTCTATGGCTACACCTTC,CSVDLDRVYGYTF,TRBV29-1,TRBD1,TRBJ1-2,.
TGTGCCAGCTCACCCCCGGTGGACTACAATGAGCAGTTCTTC,CASSPPVDYNEQFF,TRBV18,.,TRBJ2-1,once